Listed below are T cell receptor beta chains from one sample, sequenced in a study of response to subunit inactivated influenza vaccine. TCRdb re-derived calls from the RT-PCR reads in MiXCR, one entry per CDR3 protein. Here the sample spans under 950,000 distinct CDR3 sequences, 21% being singletons. This specimen consisted of PBMCs from blood, obtained roughly 5 days after vaccination. The receptors originated from a man aged 50 to 59 who received an inactivated influenza vaccine. Each CDR3 is given with its conserved first and last residue. Fields, in order: V gene, D gene, J gene, clone size, CDR3 protein, CDR3 DNA. A D gene is named only where the DNA matches it firmly. A row's size may be missing; if present it is once, few, many or a size class.

v_gene: TRBV20-1
d_gene: TRBD1
j_gene: TRBJ2-7
abundance: -
CDR3aa: CSAGQGSEQYF
CDR3nt: TGCAGTGCCGGACAGGGCTCCGAGCAGTACTTC

v_gene: TRBV28
d_gene: -
j_gene: TRBJ1-5
abundance: -
CDR3aa: CASSVDILSNQPQHF
CDR3nt: TGTGCCAGCAGTGTGGACATCCTTAGCAATCAGCCCCAGCATTTT

v_gene: TRBV4-2
d_gene: -
j_gene: TRBJ1-4
abundance: few
CDR3aa: CASSQGPATNEKLFF
CDR3nt: TGTGCCAGCAGCCAAGGGCCCGCAACTAATGAAAAACTGTTTTTT

v_gene: TRBV2
d_gene: TRBD1
j_gene: TRBJ2-7
abundance: -
CDR3aa: CASSALGQASSEQYF
CDR3nt: TGTGCCAGCAGTGCGTTGGGACAGGCGTCTTCCGAGCAGTACTTC

v_gene: TRBV11-2
d_gene: -
j_gene: TRBJ2-1
abundance: few
CDR3aa: CASSPPGRRRNEQFF
CDR3nt: TGTGCCAGCAGCCCCCCCGGGCGAAGGCGCAATGAGCAGTTCTTC

v_gene: TRBV5-5
d_gene: -
j_gene: TRBJ2-5
abundance: few
CDR3aa: CASSWTGTTKETQYF
CDR3nt: TGTGCCAGCAGCTGGACCGGGACAACAAAAGAGACCCAGTACTTC

v_gene: TRBV10-3
d_gene: -
j_gene: TRBJ2-2
abundance: -
CDR3aa: CAISQEPADTGELFF
CDR3nt: TGTGCCATCAGCCAGGAGCCTGCGGACACCGGGGAGCTGTTTTTT

v_gene: TRBV7-9
d_gene: -
j_gene: TRBJ2-3
abundance: few
CDR3aa: CASSFKSVGDGTDTQYF
CDR3nt: TGTGCCAGCAGCTTTAAGTCGGTTGGCGACGGCACAGATACGCAGTATTTT

v_gene: TRBV12-3/TRBV12-4
d_gene: -
j_gene: TRBJ2-3
abundance: few
CDR3aa: CASMVRASDTQYF
CDR3nt: TGTGCCAGCATGGTCAGGGCCTCAGATACGCAGTATTTT

v_gene: TRBV7-9
d_gene: -
j_gene: TRBJ2-1
abundance: -
CDR3aa: CASSTDLDEQFF
CDR3nt: TGTGCCAGCAGCACCGACTTGGATGAGCAGTTCTTC

v_gene: TRBV20-1
d_gene: -
j_gene: TRBJ1-5
abundance: -
CDR3aa: CSARDEGGSNQPQHF
CDR3nt: TGCAGTGCTAGAGATGAAGGGGGGAGCAATCAGCCCCAGCATTTT

v_gene: TRBV7-3
d_gene: -
j_gene: TRBJ2-3
abundance: -
CDR3aa: CASSLTSSADTQYF
CDR3nt: TGTGCCAGCAGCTTAACTAGTTCCGCAGATACGCAGTATTTT

v_gene: TRBV4-3
d_gene: TRBD2
j_gene: TRBJ2-3
abundance: -
CDR3aa: CASSRGGSPWTDTQYF
CDR3nt: TGCGCCAGCAGCCGGGGAGGGAGTCCATGGACAGATACGCAGTATTTT

v_gene: TRBV21-1
d_gene: -
j_gene: TRBJ2-1
abundance: few
CDR3aa: CASSKNDTSGGAMNNEQFF
CDR3nt: TGTGCCAGCAGCAAAAATGACACTAGCGGGGGGGCCATGAACAATGAGCAGTTCTTC

v_gene: TRBV24-1
d_gene: TRBD1
j_gene: TRBJ2-5
abundance: few
CDR3aa: CATSGQGETQYF
CDR3nt: TGTGCCACCAGCGGACAGGGAGAGACCCAGTACTTC

v_gene: TRBV15
d_gene: -
j_gene: TRBJ1-5
abundance: many
CDR3aa: CATGGRLDQPQHF
CDR3nt: TGTGCCACCGGGGGCAGGTTGGATCAGCCCCAGCATTTT

v_gene: TRBV7-9
d_gene: TRBD2
j_gene: TRBJ2-7
abundance: -
CDR3aa: CASSSSGGPSYEQYF
CDR3nt: TGTGCCAGCAGCTCTAGCGGGGGACCGTCCTACGAGCAGTACTTC

v_gene: TRBV20-1
d_gene: -
j_gene: TRBJ2-5
abundance: few
CDR3aa: CSAYPDQRYQETQYF
CDR3nt: TGCAGTGCTTACCCGGACCAGAGGTACCAAGAGACCCAGTACTTC

v_gene: TRBV20-1
d_gene: TRBD1
j_gene: TRBJ2-2
abundance: few
CDR3aa: CSANMDRFSTGELFF
CDR3nt: TGCAGTGCTAACATGGACAGGTTTAGCACCGGGGAGCTGTTTTTT

v_gene: TRBV11-2
d_gene: -
j_gene: TRBJ1-6
abundance: few
CDR3aa: CASSLGGFNSPLHF
CDR3nt: TGTGCCAGCAGCTTAGGAGGGTTTAATTCACCCCTCCACTTT

v_gene: TRBV30
d_gene: -
j_gene: TRBJ2-5
abundance: -
CDR3aa: CAWSVSGTQYF
CDR3nt: TGTGCCTGGAGTGTAAGCGGGACCCAGTACTTC

v_gene: TRBV5-1
d_gene: -
j_gene: TRBJ2-7
abundance: few
CDR3aa: CASSLYTGLTYEQYF
CDR3nt: TGCGCCAGCAGCTTGTATACGGGCCTGACCTACGAGCAGTACTTC

v_gene: TRBV5-6
d_gene: -
j_gene: TRBJ1-2
abundance: -
CDR3aa: CASSLQRGDTTF
CDR3nt: TGTGCCAGCAGCTTGCAAAGAGGGGATACCACCTTC

v_gene: TRBV6-1
d_gene: -
j_gene: TRBJ1-1
abundance: -
CDR3aa: CASSEMGNTEAFF
CDR3nt: TGTGCCAGCAGTGAAATGGGGAACACTGAAGCTTTCTTT

v_gene: TRBV29-1
d_gene: -
j_gene: TRBJ1-1
abundance: -
CDR3aa: CSVGSRMVSTEAFF
CDR3nt: TGCAGCGTTGGGTCCAGGATGGTTTCCACTGAAGCTTTCTTT

v_gene: TRBV12-3/TRBV12-4
d_gene: -
j_gene: TRBJ2-7
abundance: many
CDR3aa: CASSKDAHEQYF
CDR3nt: TGTGCCAGCAGCAAAGACGCGCACGAGCAGTACTTC

v_gene: TRBV19
d_gene: -
j_gene: TRBJ2-2
abundance: -
CDR3aa: CASSIFQGRTGELFF
CDR3nt: TGTGCCAGTAGTATCTTCCAGGGGCGGACCGGGGAGCTGTTTTTT

v_gene: TRBV6-6
d_gene: -
j_gene: TRBJ2-1
abundance: -
CDR3aa: CASSFNGANEQFF
CDR3nt: TGTGCCAGCAGTTTCAACGGGGCCAATGAGCAGTTCTTC

v_gene: TRBV12-3/TRBV12-4
d_gene: TRBD2
j_gene: TRBJ2-3
abundance: -
CDR3aa: CASNSPGLAGAPTDTQYF
CDR3nt: TGTGCCAGCAACTCCCCGGGACTAGCGGGGGCCCCCACAGATACGCAGTATTTT

v_gene: TRBV2
d_gene: TRBD1
j_gene: TRBJ1-2
abundance: -
CDR3aa: CASSEGTGDKYGYTF
CDR3nt: TGTGCCAGCAGTGAAGGGACAGGAGATAAGTATGGCTACACCTTC

v_gene: TRBV7-2
d_gene: -
j_gene: TRBJ1-6
abundance: -
CDR3aa: CASSLRAVNSPLHF
CDR3nt: TGTGCCAGCAGCTTACGGGCAGTTAATTCACCCCTCCACTTT

v_gene: TRBV20-1
d_gene: -
j_gene: TRBJ2-3
abundance: -
CDR3aa: CSARDISGFTDTQYF
CDR3nt: TGCAGTGCTAGAGATATCAGCGGCTTCACAGATACGCAGTATTTT

v_gene: TRBV5-1
d_gene: TRBD2
j_gene: TRBJ2-1
abundance: -
CDR3aa: CASSALLTSGGANEQFF
CDR3nt: TGCGCCAGCAGCGCCCTCCTTACTAGCGGGGGGGCAAATGAGCAGTTCTTC

v_gene: TRBV19
d_gene: -
j_gene: TRBJ1-1
abundance: once
CDR3aa: CASSNWEILNTEAFF
CDR3nt: TGTGCCAGTAGTAATTGGGAGATTCTGAACACTGAAGCTTTCTTT

v_gene: TRBV14
d_gene: -
j_gene: TRBJ2-5
abundance: -
CDR3aa: CASSPRHSFGETQYF
CDR3nt: TGTGCCAGCAGCCCCCGACATAGCTTCGGGGAGACCCAGTACTTC

v_gene: TRBV3-1
d_gene: TRBD2
j_gene: TRBJ2-1
abundance: few
CDR3aa: CASSQEGLAGRYNEQFF
CDR3nt: TGTGCCAGCAGCCAAGAGGGACTAGCGGGAAGATACAATGAGCAGTTCTTC

v_gene: TRBV29-1
d_gene: -
j_gene: TRBJ1-2
abundance: few
CDR3aa: CSVEEVRGFYGYTF
CDR3nt: TGCAGCGTTGAAGAAGTTAGGGGGTTCTATGGCTACACCTTC

v_gene: TRBV12-3/TRBV12-4
d_gene: -
j_gene: TRBJ1-4
abundance: few
CDR3aa: CASSFRLNPNEKLFF
CDR3nt: TGTGCCAGCAGTTTCAGACTCAACCCTAATGAAAAACTGTTTTTT

v_gene: TRBV3-1
d_gene: -
j_gene: TRBJ1-6
abundance: many
CDR3aa: CASSRGAGAPLNSPLHF
CDR3nt: TGTGCCAGCAGCCGAGGAGCGGGGGCCCCTCTTAATTCACCCCTCCACTTT

v_gene: TRBV9
d_gene: -
j_gene: TRBJ2-5
abundance: many
CDR3aa: CASSVDAGSYQETQYF
CDR3nt: TGTGCCAGCAGCGTAGATGCGGGATCGTACCAAGAGACCCAGTACTTC

v_gene: TRBV12-3/TRBV12-4
d_gene: TRBD1
j_gene: TRBJ1-1
abundance: few
CDR3aa: CASSLQGARQAFF
CDR3nt: TGTGCCAGCAGTTTACAGGGGGCGCGTCAAGCTTTCTTT

v_gene: TRBV20-1
d_gene: -
j_gene: TRBJ1-1
abundance: -
CDR3aa: CSARVGAPNTEAFF
CDR3nt: TGCAGTGCTAGAGTTGGAGCCCCGAATACTGAAGCTTTCTTT

v_gene: TRBV7-9
d_gene: TRBD1
j_gene: TRBJ2-7
abundance: -
CDR3aa: CASSSNRGREQYF
CDR3nt: TGTGCCAGCAGCTCTAACAGGGGACGTGAGCAGTACTTC

v_gene: TRBV24-1
d_gene: -
j_gene: TRBJ2-5
abundance: few
CDR3aa: CATSVRIGTQETQYF
CDR3nt: TGTGCCACCAGTGTCCGGATCGGGACTCAAGAGACCCAGTACTTC

v_gene: TRBV5-1
d_gene: -
j_gene: TRBJ1-1
abundance: few
CDR3aa: CASSFQSGNTEAFF
CDR3nt: TGCGCCAGCAGCTTCCAGAGTGGGAACACTGAAGCTTTCTTT

v_gene: TRBV7-3
d_gene: -
j_gene: TRBJ2-3
abundance: few
CDR3aa: CASSSDRYTDTQYF
CDR3nt: TGTGCCAGCAGCTCGGACAGATACACAGATACGCAGTATTTT

v_gene: TRBV10-3
d_gene: TRBD1
j_gene: TRBJ1-2
abundance: -
CDR3aa: CAIREETGGSTF
CDR3nt: TGTGCCATCAGAGAAGAGACAGGGGGATCCACCTTC

v_gene: TRBV7-9
d_gene: TRBD2
j_gene: TRBJ2-3
abundance: few
CDR3aa: CASSTPRAGEGDTQYF
CDR3nt: TGTGCCAGCAGCACCCCTCGGGCGGGGGAGGGAGATACGCAGTATTTT

v_gene: TRBV29-1
d_gene: -
j_gene: TRBJ1-1
abundance: many
CDR3aa: CSVGVGVNTEAFF
CDR3nt: TGCAGCGTTGGTGTAGGGGTGAACACTGAAGCTTTCTTT

v_gene: TRBV20-1
d_gene: -
j_gene: TRBJ2-1
abundance: many
CDR3aa: CSASSYNEQFF
CDR3nt: TGCAGTGCTAGTAGCTACAATGAGCAGTTCTTC